These 29 T cell receptor beta chains came from one sample sequenced in a study of spatial heterogeneity in lung cancer. TCRdb ran MiXCR on the 5' RACE reads and lists one entry per CDR3 protein. The repertoire holds 7,000 or so distinct CDR3 sequences, with around 5% as singletons. Documented time point: sample taken at primary tumor resection. Unsorted whole RNA of tumor, nontumor lung or frozen PBMC was sequenced. Here the sequenced sample was normal lung tissue next to the tumor, taken at surgery. Every receptor here comes from a female donor with early-stage non-small cell lung cancer.

This clonotype occurred many times. Little can be read into the size of this beta chain, an off-target read in a library designed for alpha chains. The chain employs TRBV6-5 and TRBJ2-7, with 8 bases matching TRBD2. The V segment lost 4 bases and the J segment 2 bases; nucleotides outside the gene matches: 4. The CDR3 is made up of 14 amino acids. The germline CDR1 and CDR2 sequences are MNHEY and SVGAGI. The CDR3 region has the DNA TGTGCCAGCAGTTTGACTAGCGCAGCCTACGAGCAGTACTTC. Encoded protein: CASSLTSAAYEQYF.

This clonotype was found a few times. This beta chain appears as a stray read in a library generated for alpha chains; its size is not informative. The chain has TRBV3-1 and TRBJ1-5, with 9 nucleotides matching TRBD1. Germline values: CDR1 LGHDT, CDR2 YNNKEL (reference sequence). The CDR3 extends over 15 amino acids. With 1 base clipped from V and 10 bases from J, the junction kept 8 bases outside the gene matches. This CDR3 reads CASSQGTGAGHPQHF. As DNA, the CDR3 is TGTGCCAGCAGCCAAGGGACAGGGGCCGGGCATCCCCAGCATTTT. Full variable domain (outside the CDR3, taken from reference TRBV3-1 and TRBJ1-5): DTAVSQTPKYLVTQMGNDKSIKCEQNLGHDTMYWYKQDSKKFLKIMFSYNNKELIINETVPNRFSPKSPDKAHLNLHINSLELGDSAVYFCASSQGTGAGHPQHFGDGTRLSIL.

This clonotype was recorded many times. As an off-target read in a library built for alpha chains, this beta chain has a frequency of little significance. The chain couples TRBV10-2 to TRBJ2-5; TRBD1 might be the D (5 bases). Germline V lookup: CDR1 WSHSY, CDR2 SAAADI. V was clipped by 8 bases and J by 3 bases, with 13 bases between them. There are 13 residues in the CDR3. In DNA, the CDR3 is TGCGCCAGCTCCCAAGGCAGGGAAGAGACCCAGTACTTC. Amino acids: CASSQGREETQYF.

As to this clonotype: With the library built for alpha chains, this beta chain is off target and its frequency is not meaningful. The V call is TRBV11-2, the J call TRBJ2-7; tentative D call: TRBD1 (5 bases). CDR3 size: 14 residues. Per the germline V gene, CDR1 is SGHAT and CDR2 is FQNNGV. Trimming took off 0 bases at V and 3 bases at J, with 9 bases between the two ends. The CDR3 reads CASSLDGTGYEQYF. The CDR3 nucleotides are TGTGCCAGCAGCTTAGATGGCACAGGCTACGAGCAGTACTTC.

There are many counts of this clonotype. This beta chain lies outside the target of a library built for alpha chains; its clone size means little. The chain is built from TRBV30 and TRBJ2-7; 7 nucleotides line up with TRBD1. The CDR3 totals 12 residues. J lost 3 bases, V lost 1 base, and 0 bases had no gene match. Germline-derived CDR1 and CDR2 are GTSNPN and SVGIG (reference sequence). The CDR3 DNA sequence: TGTGCCTGGAGTGCAGGGGGCTACGAGCAGTACTTC. The encoded protein is CAWSAGGYEQYF.

This clonotype was observed many times. Little can be read into the size of this beta chain, an off-target read in a library designed for alpha chains. In DNA, the CDR3 is TGTGCCAGCAGCACCAGACAGGGAAAACTGTTTTTT. It codes for CASSTRQGKLFF. The V and J genes are TRBV7-8 and TRBJ1-4; TRBD1 aligns across 7 bases. This CDR3 comprises 12 residues. Germline CDR1 and CDR2: SGHVS and FQNEAQ. With V trimmed by 5 bases and J by 10 bases, 4 bases remained unmatched.

Only a few counts were recorded for this clonotype. This beta chain is an off-target read within a library intended for alpha chains, so its frequency means little. The rearrangement uses TRBV18 and TRBJ2-4; TRBD2 aligns across 7 bases. Germline assignment: CDR1 KGHSH and CDR2 LQKENI. V lost 6 bases and J lost 5; bases outside the gene matches: 7. This CDR3 has 14 residues. The CDR3 protein is CASSPGLSQNIQYF. The DNA for the CDR3 is TGTGCCAGCTCGCCGGGACTATCCCAAAACATTCAGTACTTC.

By share of the sample, this clonotype is medium-sized. Because this beta chain is a stray read in a library intended to capture alpha chains, its abundance should not be given much weight. This chain links TRBV28 with TRBJ2-3; TRBD2 is a possible D gene (5 bases). Germline-derived CDR1 and CDR2 are MDHEN and SYDVKM. The CDR3 has 17 residues. V dropped 6 bases and J dropped 3 bases, with 22 bases sitting between them. CDR3 nucleotide sequence: TGTGCCAGCAGCCTAGCTCGCGGGTCCGCTTTAACAGATACGCAGTATTTT. Translating gives CASSLARGSALTDTQYF.

In this sample, this clonotype turned up many times. As an off-target read in a library built for alpha chains, this beta chain has a frequency of little significance. The chain carries TRBV20-1 and TRBJ2-1, with 9 bases matching TRBD2. The CDR3 runs 16 residues. The trim removed 6 bases at V and 4 bases at J, leaving 13 bases unmatched. Germline V lookup: CDR1 DFQATT, CDR2 SNEGSKA (reference sequence). CDR3 protein: CSALNRDSGGYNEQFF. In DNA, the CDR3 is TGCAGTGCCCTAAACCGGGATAGCGGGGGTTACAATGAGCAGTTCTTC.

By sample fraction, this clonotype is large. Found in a library prepared for alpha chains, this beta chain is an off-target read, and its abundance has little meaning. The chain has TRBV2 and TRBJ1-5; the D gene is possibly TRBD1 (5 bases). Between the trimmed V and J ends, which lost 3 bases and 5 bases, there was a span of 11 bases. The germline V gene has CDR1 SNHLY and CDR2 FYNNEI. This CDR3 spans 14 amino acids. CDR3 DNA: TGTGCCAGCAGTGATTTCGGGGACTATCAGCCCCAGCATTTT. As protein: CASSDFGDYQPQHF. Looking up the rest from reference TRBV2 and TRBJ1-5 gives the full variable domain: EPEVTQTPSHQVTQMGQEVILRCVPISNHLYFYWYRQILGQKVEFLVSFYNNEISEKSEIFDDQFSVERPDGSNFTLKIRSTKLEDSAMYFCASSDFGDYQPQHFGDGTRLSIL.

On this clonotype itself: The size of this beta chain means little, since it is a stray read in a library made for alpha chains. V usage is TRBV7-2 and J usage is TRBJ2-7, with TRBD2 as a possible D gene (6 bases). V lost 5 bases and J 2 bases, leaving 13 bases between the germline ends. The CDR3 loop spans 14 amino acids. Germline values: CDR1 SGHTA, CDR2 FQGNSA. The CDR3 nucleotides are TGTGCCAGCAGCGCAAGCGGGCTCCCCTACGAGCAGTACTTC. Its protein is CASSASGLPYEQYF.

Details on this clonotype: Little can be read into the size of this beta chain, an off-target read in a library designed for alpha chains. The V call is TRBV5-1, the J call TRBJ1-5, with D possibly being TRBD1 (5 bases). Trimming took 4 bases from V and 5 from J, leaving 10 bases between them. The CDR3 spans 13 residues. Germline values: CDR1 SGHRS, CDR2 YFSETQ. The CDR3 sequence is CASSASRDQPQHF. The CDR3 DNA is TGCGCCAGCAGCGCCTCCAGGGATCAGCCCCAGCATTTT.

The table lists this clonotype with a few counts. The size of this beta chain means little, since it is a stray read in a library made for alpha chains. This chain joins TRBV6-6 and TRBJ1-2; TRBD1 aligns across 7 bases. Germline CDR1 reads MNHNY; CDR2 reads SVGAGI (reference sequence). J was trimmed by 1 base and V by 3 bases; bases with no gene match: 5. The CDR3 contains 15 residues. The CDR3 region is CASSYSPGGNYGYTF. CDR3 DNA: TGTGCCAGCAGTTATTCCCCAGGGGGTAACTATGGCTACACCTTC.

Concerning this clonotype: In a library made to pick up alpha chains, this beta chain is a stray read with a size that means little. The rearrangement links TRBV9 to TRBJ1-1; D gene unclear. The germline CDR1 and CDR2 sequences are SGDLS and YYNGEE. Trimming took 3 bases from V and 1 from J, leaving 7 bases between them. The CDR3 covers 13 residues. CDR3 in DNA: TGTGCCAGCAGCGCCGCCTGGAACACTGAAGCTTTCTTT. It codes for CASSAAWNTEAFF.

This clonotype has a count of ten or more. A library prepared for alpha chains yielded this beta chain as an off-target read; its size is of little meaning. The chain uses TRBV10-1 and TRBJ2-2; D not certain. With 2 bases removed from V and 3 bases from J, the gap between germline ends came to 4 bases. The CDR3 covers 13 residues. Germline loops: CDR1 WNHNN, CDR2 SYGVQD (reference sequence). The CDR3 DNA follows: TGCGCCAGCAGTGAGGGTGACACCGGGGAGCTGTTTTTT. Its translation: CASSEGDTGELFF.

By sample fraction, this clonotype is medium-sized (0.01 to 0.1%). This beta chain lies outside the target of a library built for alpha chains; its clone size means little. CDR3 DNA sequence: TGCAGTGCTAGAGAGGGGACAGGGGACACCGGGGAGCTGTTTTTT. It is translated as CSAREGTGDTGELFF. The chain has TRBV20-1 and TRBJ2-2, with 10 bases fitting TRBD1. J lost 3 bases, V lost 0 bases, and 1 base had no gene match. CDR3 size: 15 residues. Germline V gives CDR1 DFQATT, CDR2 SNEGSKA (reference sequence).

A word on this clonotype: As an off-target read in a library built for alpha chains, this beta chain has a frequency of little significance. V usage is TRBV12-3 or TRBV12-4 and J usage is TRBJ2-3; 12 bases are a match to TRBD2. This CDR3 has 16 amino acids. V lost 6 bases, J lost 2 bases, and 6 bases stayed unmatched. The CDR3 nucleotides read TGTGCCAGCAGAGCTGGACTAGCGGGGCTCACAGATACGCAGTATTTT. Translated: CASRAGLAGLTDTQYF.

This clonotype is labeled large. Because the library targeted alpha chains, this beta chain is an off-target read whose size means little. The V and J genes are TRBV7-3 and TRBJ2-5; TRBD1 matches 9 bases. The V gene end was trimmed by 5 bases and the J gene end by 2 bases; junction bases not matched to a gene: 6. The germline CDR1 and CDR2 sequences are SGHTA and FQGTGA. There are 15 residues in the CDR3. CDR3 region: CASSPGTGHQETQYF. Written as DNA, the CDR3 is TGTGCCAGCAGCCCCGGGACAGGGCATCAAGAGACCCAGTACTTC.

There are many counts of this clonotype. This beta chain is a stray read from a library made for alpha chains; its abundance is not meaningful. The chain recombines TRBV5-8 with TRBJ2-3; possibly TRBD2 for D (6 bases). V was trimmed by 0 bases and J by 4 bases, leaving 12 bases between them. The CDR3 consists of 15 residues. Germline assignment: CDR1 SGHTS and CDR2 YDEGEE. The CDR3 loop reads CASSLAAGRADTQYF. Written as DNA, the CDR3 is TGTGCCAGCAGCTTGGCCGCGGGAAGGGCAGATACGCAGTATTTT.

Turning to this clonotype: This beta chain was picked up by a library intended for alpha chains and is off target, so its count carries little meaning. The chain combines TRBV11-2 with TRBJ2-1; TRBD2 might be the D (5 bases). V dropped 1 base and J dropped 9 bases, with 7 bases sitting between them. The V gene's germline CDR1 is SGHAT and CDR2 FQNNGV. This CDR3 is 12 amino acids long. CDR3 region: CASSLGGFEQFF. The CDR3 DNA follows: TGTGCCAGCAGCTTAGGAGGGTTTGAGCAGTTCTTC.

This clonotype was counted only a few times. Found in a library prepared for alpha chains, this beta chain is an off-target read, and its abundance has little meaning. The genes are TRBV6-6 and TRBJ1-1; D is unresolved. The CDR3 covers 12 residues. The V end was cut by 11 bases, the J end by 5 bases, with 15 bases between. Germline-derived CDR1 and CDR2 are MNHNY and SVGAGI (reference sequence). CDR3 sequence (DNA): TGTGCCGTTGGGAGGGTCGGGACTGAAGCTTTCTTT. Its translation is CAVGRVGTEAFF.

A note on this clonotype: This beta chain lies outside the target of a library built for alpha chains; its clone size means little. The chain combines TRBV20-1 with TRBJ1-5; TRBD1 is a possible D gene (6 bases). The V and J ends lost 3 bases and 4 bases respectively, with 13 bases between them. Germline loops: CDR1 DFQATT, CDR2 SNEGSKA (reference sequence). The CDR3 runs to 14 residues. The CDR3 DNA reads TGCAGTGCTAGGGGGGACAACCTTAATCAGCCCCAGCATTTT. Residues: CSARGDNLNQPQHF.

This clonotype was seen more than once but under ten times. This beta chain is an unintended read in a library built for alpha chains; its size means little. This chain uses TRBV6-2 or TRBV6-3 with TRBJ1-1; 9 positions agree with TRBD1. V trimming: 7 bases; J trimming: 11 bases; junction bases outside the gene matches: 5. Germline V gene data show CDR1 as MNHEY and CDR2 as SVGEGT. This CDR3 is built from 11 residues. The CDR3 DNA reads TGTGCCAGCACCCAAGGGACAGGGGCTTTCTTT. It encodes CASTQGTGAFF.

Judged by abundance, this clonotype is medium-sized. Because the library targeted alpha chains, this beta chain is an off-target read whose size means little. The chain combines TRBV28 with TRBJ2-7; the D is unclear. From germline, CDR1 is MDHEN and CDR2 SYDVKM. Between the trimmed V and J ends, which lost 4 bases and 5 bases, there was a span of 6 bases. The CDR3 is made up of 11 amino acids. The CDR3 DNA is TGTGCCAGCAGTTCTTTAAACGAGCAGTACTTC. It yields the protein CASSSLNEQYF.

Only a few counts were recorded for this clonotype. This beta chain lies outside the target of a library built for alpha chains; its clone size means little. The CDR3 spells CAWSEDRVVVTAFF. The CDR3, as DNA: TGTGCCTGGAGTGAGGACAGGGTAGTAGTAACGGCTTTCTTT. This sequence joins TRBV30 and TRBJ1-1; TRBD1 matches 8 bases. Germline loops: CDR1 GTSNPN, CDR2 SVGIG (reference sequence). The length of the CDR3 is 14 residues. The ends lost 1 base at V and 11 bases at J; junction bases unmatched: 12.

There are many counts of this clonotype. Little can be read into the size of this beta chain, an off-target read in a library designed for alpha chains. The chain has TRBV6-5 and TRBJ1-2; the D gene is possibly TRBD1 (5 bases). From germline, CDR1 is MNHEY and CDR2 SVGAGI. The length of the CDR3 is 12 residues. Between the trimmed V and J ends, which lost 5 bases and 7 bases, there was a span of 11 bases. For the CDR3, the DNA is TGTGCCAGCAGTCAATCCGGGGGTGGCTACACCTTC. It codes for CASSQSGGGYTF.

The table lists this clonotype with many counts. The library was designed around alpha chains, so this beta chain is a stray read whose abundance carries little weight. The chain couples TRBV5-1 to TRBJ2-7, with D possibly TRBD2 on 5 matching bases. The CDR3 runs to 14 residues. Trimming removed 4 bases from V and 2 bases from J, with 13 bases in between. Germline loops: CDR1 SGHRS, CDR2 YFSETQ. CDR3: CASSPILGAYEQYF. The CDR3 DNA sequence: TGCGCCAGCAGCCCAATATTGGGAGCCTACGAGCAGTACTTC.

This clonotype is labeled medium-sized (0.01 to 0.1%). This beta chain is a stray sequence in a library constructed for alpha chains; its clone size is not meaningful. The chain has TRBV29-1 and TRBJ1-2; no clear D gene. V lost 5 bases and J 9 bases, leaving 13 bases between the germline ends. The CDR3 length is 11 residues. CDR1 is SQVTM, CDR2 ANQGSEA, per germline. The CDR3, as DNA: TGCAGCGTTCTTGGGTCGAAAAGCTACACCTTC. It specifies CSVLGSKSYTF.

This clonotype qualifies as medium-sized. As an off-target read in a library built for alpha chains, this beta chain has a frequency of little significance. The chain recombines TRBV5-1 with TRBJ1-3; D is ambiguous. The ends were cut back, 0 bases at V and 0 bases at J, with 7 bases in the middle. The CDR3 has 15 amino acids. Germline CDR1 SGHRS, CDR2 YFSETQ. The CDR3 sequence is CASSLGHVSGNTIYF. In nucleotides, the CDR3 is TGCGCCAGCAGCTTGGGACACGTCTCTGGAAACACCATATATTTT.